This TCR beta chain was recovered during a study of shared clonotypes between healthy human individuals. Notes on the study in general: Rarefaction exposed incomplete sorted-subset sequencing despite large depth. Clonotype sharing levels among donors were expected to vary with sequencing depth.

Sequenced by immunoSEQ multiplex PCR; TCRdb stores in-frame clones only, minus some. The sample has around 2.5 million clones; approximately 93% are singletons. The V and J ends lost 5 bases and 5 bases respectively, with 24 bases between them. The length of the CDR3 is 17 residues. Germline CDR1 and CDR2: KGHSH and LQKENI. Worth noting for this clone: Its antigen is as yet unknown.

The TCR originated in a man aged 18 to 29 in good health. Some clones in this sample may be carry-over from other donors' samples. The sequencing input was naive CD4+ T cells from PBMCs. Documented subset: CD45RA+ positively selected. The chain employs TRBV18 and TRBJ1-2, with a weak D call TRBD1 (6 bases). The CDR3 region is CASSVRTDPGARYGYTF. DNA for the CDR3: TGTGCCAGCTCAGTAAGGACCGACCCGGGGGCGCGGTATGGCTACACCTTC.